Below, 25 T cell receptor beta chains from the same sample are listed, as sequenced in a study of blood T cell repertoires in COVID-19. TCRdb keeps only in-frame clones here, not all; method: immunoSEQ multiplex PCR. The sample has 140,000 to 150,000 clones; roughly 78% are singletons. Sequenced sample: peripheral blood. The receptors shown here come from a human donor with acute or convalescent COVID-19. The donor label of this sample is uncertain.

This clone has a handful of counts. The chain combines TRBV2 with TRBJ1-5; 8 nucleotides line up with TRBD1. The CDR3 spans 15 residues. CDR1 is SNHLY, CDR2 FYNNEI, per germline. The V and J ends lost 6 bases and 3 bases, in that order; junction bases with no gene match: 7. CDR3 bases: TGTGCCAGCAGACAACAGGGGGGAGTCAATCAGCCCCAGCATTTT. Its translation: CASRQQGGVNQPQHF.

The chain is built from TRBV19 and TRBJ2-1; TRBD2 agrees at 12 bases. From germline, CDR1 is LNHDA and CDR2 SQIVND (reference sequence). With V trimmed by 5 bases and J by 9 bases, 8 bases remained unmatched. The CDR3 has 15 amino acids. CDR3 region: CASSVASGGAGEQFF. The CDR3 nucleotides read TGTGCCAGTAGTGTCGCTAGCGGGGGGGCCGGTGAGCAGTTCTTC.

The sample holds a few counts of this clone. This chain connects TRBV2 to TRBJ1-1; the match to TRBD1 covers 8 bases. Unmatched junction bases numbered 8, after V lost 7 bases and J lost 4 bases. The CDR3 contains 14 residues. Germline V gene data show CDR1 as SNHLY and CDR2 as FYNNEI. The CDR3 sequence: CASTNQGARTEAFF. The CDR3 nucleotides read TGTGCCAGCACCAACCAGGGGGCGCGCACTGAAGCTTTCTTT.

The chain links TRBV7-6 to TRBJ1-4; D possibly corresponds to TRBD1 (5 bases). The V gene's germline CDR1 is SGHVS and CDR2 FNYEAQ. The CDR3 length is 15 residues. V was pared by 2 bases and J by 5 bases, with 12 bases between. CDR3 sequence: CASSLKGQLNEKLFF. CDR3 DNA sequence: TGTGCCAGCAGCTTAAAGGGGCAGCTGAATGAAAAACTGTTTTTT.

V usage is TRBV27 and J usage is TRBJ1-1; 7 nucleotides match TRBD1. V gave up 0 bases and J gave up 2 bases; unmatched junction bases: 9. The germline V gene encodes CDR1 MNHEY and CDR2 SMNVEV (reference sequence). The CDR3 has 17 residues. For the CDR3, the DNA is TGTGCCAGCAGTTTATCGAGACCGCGAGGGGGCAACACTGAAGCTTTCTTT. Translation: CASSLSRPRGGNTEAFF.

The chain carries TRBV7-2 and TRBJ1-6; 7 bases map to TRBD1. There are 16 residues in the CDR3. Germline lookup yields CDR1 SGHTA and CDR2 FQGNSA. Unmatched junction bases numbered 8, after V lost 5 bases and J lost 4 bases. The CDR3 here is CASSNRDSLYNSPLHF. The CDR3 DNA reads TGTGCCAGCAGCAACCGGGACAGCCTTTATAATTCACCCCTCCACTTT.

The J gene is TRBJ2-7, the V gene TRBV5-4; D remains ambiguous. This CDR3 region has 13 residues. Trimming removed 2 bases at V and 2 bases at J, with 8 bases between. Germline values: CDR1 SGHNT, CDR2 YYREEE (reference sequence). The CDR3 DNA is TGTGCCAGCAGCTTATCCGGTGCCTACGAGCAGTACTTC. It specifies CASSLSGAYEQYF.

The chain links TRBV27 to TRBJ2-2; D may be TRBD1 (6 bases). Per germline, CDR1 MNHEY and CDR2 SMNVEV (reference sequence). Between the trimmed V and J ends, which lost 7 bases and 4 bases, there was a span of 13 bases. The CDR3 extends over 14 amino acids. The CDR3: CASKTGFRTGELFF. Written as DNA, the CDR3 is TGTGCCAGCAAAACAGGGTTTCGCACCGGGGAGCTGTTTTTT.

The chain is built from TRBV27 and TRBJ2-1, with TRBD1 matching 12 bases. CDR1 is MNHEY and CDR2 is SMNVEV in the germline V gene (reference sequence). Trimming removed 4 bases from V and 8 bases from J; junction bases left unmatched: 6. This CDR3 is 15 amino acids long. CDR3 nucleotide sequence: TGTGCCAGCAGTTCCGCCGGGACAGGGGGCCATGAGCAGTTCTTC. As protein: CASSSAGTGGHEQFF.

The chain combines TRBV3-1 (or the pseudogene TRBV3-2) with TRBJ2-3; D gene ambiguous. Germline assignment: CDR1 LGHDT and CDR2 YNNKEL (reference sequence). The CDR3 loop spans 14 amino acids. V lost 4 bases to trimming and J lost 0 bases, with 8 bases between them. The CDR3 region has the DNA TGTGCCAGCAGCCCCCCCTTTAGCACAGATACGCAGTATTTT. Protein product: CASSPPFSTDTQYF.

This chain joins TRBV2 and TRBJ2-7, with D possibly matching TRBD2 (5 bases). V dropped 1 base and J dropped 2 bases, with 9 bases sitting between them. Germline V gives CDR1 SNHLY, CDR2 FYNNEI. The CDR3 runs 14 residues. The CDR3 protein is CASSEVTGTYEQYF. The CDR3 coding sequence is TGTGCCAGCAGTGAAGTAACGGGGACCTACGAGCAGTACTTC.

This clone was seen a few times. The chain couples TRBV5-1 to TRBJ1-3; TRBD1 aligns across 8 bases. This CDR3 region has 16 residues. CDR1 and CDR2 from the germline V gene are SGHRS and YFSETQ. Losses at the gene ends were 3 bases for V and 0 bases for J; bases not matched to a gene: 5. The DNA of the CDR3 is TGCGCCAGCAGCTCCGACGGGACAGGCTCTGGAAACACCATATATTTT. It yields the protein CASSSDGTGSGNTIYF.

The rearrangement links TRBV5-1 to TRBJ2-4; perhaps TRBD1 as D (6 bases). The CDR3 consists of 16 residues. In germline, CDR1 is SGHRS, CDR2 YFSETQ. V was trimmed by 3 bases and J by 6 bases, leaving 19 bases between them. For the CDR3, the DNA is TGCGCCAGCAGCTCCCTCGGGTACAGGGAAGGAAACATTCAGTACTTC. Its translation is CASSSLGYREGNIQYF.

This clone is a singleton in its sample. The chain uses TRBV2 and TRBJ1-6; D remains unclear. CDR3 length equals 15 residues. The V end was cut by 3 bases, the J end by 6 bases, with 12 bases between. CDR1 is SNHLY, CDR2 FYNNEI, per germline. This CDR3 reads CASSDSGRLNSPLHF. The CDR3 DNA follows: TGTGCCAGCAGTGATTCGGGTCGACTTAATTCACCCCTCCACTTT. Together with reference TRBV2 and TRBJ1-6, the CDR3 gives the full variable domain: EPEVTQTPSHQVTQMGQEVILRCVPISNHLYFYWYRQILGQKVEFLVSFYNNEISEKSEIFDDQFSVERPDGSNFTLKIRSTKLEDSAMYFCASSDSGRLNSPLHFGNGTRLTVT.

Here the CDR3 reads CASSFSGGSEQYF. In DNA form, the CDR3 reads TGTGCCAGCAGTTTCTCAGGGGGGAGCGAGCAGTACTTC. The rearrangement joins TRBV27 to TRBJ2-7, with D maybe TRBD1 (7 bases). The CDR3 covers 13 residues. Trimming removed 3 bases at V and 6 bases at J, with 12 bases between. From germline, CDR1 is MNHEY and CDR2 SMNVEV (reference sequence).

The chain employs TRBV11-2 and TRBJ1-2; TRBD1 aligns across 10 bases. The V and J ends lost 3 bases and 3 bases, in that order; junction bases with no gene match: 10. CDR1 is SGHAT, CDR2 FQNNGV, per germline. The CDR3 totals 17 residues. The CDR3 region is CASSFDRGLPKDYGYTF. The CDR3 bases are TGTGCCAGCAGCTTCGACAGGGGGCTCCCCAAGGACTATGGCTACACCTTC. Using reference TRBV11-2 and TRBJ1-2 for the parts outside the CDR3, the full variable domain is EAGVAQSPRYKIIEKRQSVAFWCNPISGHATLYWYQQILGQGPKLLIQFQNNGVVDDSQLPKDRFSAERLKGVDSTLKIQPAKLEDSAVYLCASSFDRGLPKDYGYTFGSGTRLTVV.

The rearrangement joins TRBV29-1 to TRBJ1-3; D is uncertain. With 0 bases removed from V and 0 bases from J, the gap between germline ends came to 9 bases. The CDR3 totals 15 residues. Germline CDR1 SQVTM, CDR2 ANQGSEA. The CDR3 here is CSVEEVLNSGNTIYF. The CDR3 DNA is TGCAGCGTTGAAGAGGTTCTAAACTCTGGAAACACCATATATTTT.

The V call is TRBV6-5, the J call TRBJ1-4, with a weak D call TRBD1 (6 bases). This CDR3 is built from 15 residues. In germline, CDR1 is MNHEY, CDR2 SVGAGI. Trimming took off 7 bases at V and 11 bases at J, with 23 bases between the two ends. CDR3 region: CASMVPGAGETKLFF. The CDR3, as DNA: TGTGCCAGCATGGTACCAGGGGCAGGGGAGACCAAACTGTTTTTT.

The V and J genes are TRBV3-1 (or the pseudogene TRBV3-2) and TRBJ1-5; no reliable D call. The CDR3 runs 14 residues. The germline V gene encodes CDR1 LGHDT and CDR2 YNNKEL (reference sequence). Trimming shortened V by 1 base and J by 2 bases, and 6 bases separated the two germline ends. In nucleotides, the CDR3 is TGTGCCAGCAGCCAAGTGAGGGGCAATCAGCCCCAGCATTTT. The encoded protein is CASSQVRGNQPQHF.

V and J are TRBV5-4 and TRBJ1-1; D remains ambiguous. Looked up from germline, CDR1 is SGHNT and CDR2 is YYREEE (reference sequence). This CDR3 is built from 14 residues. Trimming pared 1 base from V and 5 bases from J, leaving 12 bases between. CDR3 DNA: TGTGCCAGCAGCTTGAGGACGGGAGGGACTGAAGCTTTCTTT. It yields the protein CASSLRTGGTEAFF.

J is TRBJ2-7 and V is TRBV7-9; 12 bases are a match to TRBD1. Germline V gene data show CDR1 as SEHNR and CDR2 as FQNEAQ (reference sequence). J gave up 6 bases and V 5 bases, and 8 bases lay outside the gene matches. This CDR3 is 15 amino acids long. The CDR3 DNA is TGTGCCAGCAGCACATCCGGGACAGGGGGCTCCGAGCAGTACTTC. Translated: CASSTSGTGGSEQYF.

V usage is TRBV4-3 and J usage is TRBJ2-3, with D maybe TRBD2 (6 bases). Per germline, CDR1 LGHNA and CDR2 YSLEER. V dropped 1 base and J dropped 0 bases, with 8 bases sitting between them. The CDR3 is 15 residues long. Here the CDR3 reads CASSQAGTSTDTQYF. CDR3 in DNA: TGCGCCAGCAGCCAAGCCGGGACTAGCACAGATACGCAGTATTTT.

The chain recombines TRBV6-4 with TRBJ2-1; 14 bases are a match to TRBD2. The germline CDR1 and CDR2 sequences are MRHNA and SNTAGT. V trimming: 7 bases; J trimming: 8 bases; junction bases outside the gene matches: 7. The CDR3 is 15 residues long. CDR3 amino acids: CASKMTSGGADEQFF. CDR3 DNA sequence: TGTGCCAGCAAGATGACTAGCGGGGGGGCGGATGAGCAGTTCTTC.

For the CDR3, the DNA is TGTGCCAGCAGTCCAACAGGTCTCGATGGCTACACCTTC. The encoded protein is CASSPTGLDGYTF. This rearrangement joins TRBV7-9 to TRBJ1-2; perhaps TRBD1 as D (5 bases). CDR1 and CDR2 from the germline V gene are SEHNR and FQNEAQ (reference sequence). CDR3 size: 13 residues. The germline V and J ends were trimmed by 6 bases and 6 bases, with 14 bases remaining between them.

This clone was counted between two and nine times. The DNA of the CDR3 is TGTGCCAGTAGCCCGCGGACAGGGGGCCACGAGCAGTACTTC. This sequence encodes CASSPRTGGHEQYF. The chain recombines TRBV19 with TRBJ2-7, with 11 bases fitting TRBD1. Looked up from germline, CDR1 is LNHDA and CDR2 is SQIVND (reference sequence). The CDR3 loop spans 14 amino acids. Trimming cost V 6 bases and J 5 bases; bases outside gene matches: 6.